These T cell receptor beta chains were read from a single sample in a study of cytomegalovirus exposure and HLA in healthy donors. Using immunoSEQ multiplex PCR, the repertoire was profiled, and TCRdb retains in-frame clones only, with some absent. Here the sample spans 45,000 to 60,000 clones, around 80% being singletons. Sequencing input: PBMCs. These receptors were taken from a man aged 30 to 39 in good health and CMV-seropositive. Both conserved end residues are part of each CDR3. D genes are given only for firm matches. Clone size, where shown, is once, few, many, or a class for clones that have expanded.

v_call: TRBV6-1
clone_size: NA
j_call: TRBJ2-1
d_call: TRBD2
cdr3_aa: CASMTSGVNEQFF
cdr3_nt: TGTGCCAGCATGACTAGCGGGGTGAATGAGCAGTTCTTC

v_call: TRBV28
clone_size: few
j_call: TRBJ1-5
d_call: NA
cdr3_aa: CASSPDTGDQPQHF
cdr3_nt: TGTGCCAGCAGCCCGGACACGGGCGATCAGCCCCAGCATTTT

v_call: TRBV18
clone_size: NA
j_call: TRBJ1-1
d_call: TRBD1
cdr3_aa: CASSPPEGTGIVWVNTEAFF
cdr3_nt: TGTGCCAGCTCACCCCCCGAAGGGACAGGTATAGTTTGGGTGAACACTGAAGCTTTCTTT

v_call: TRBV18
clone_size: NA
j_call: TRBJ2-3
d_call: NA
cdr3_aa: CASSTVDTQYF
cdr3_nt: TGTGCCAGCTCAACGGTGGATACGCAGTATTTT

v_call: TRBV19
clone_size: NA
j_call: TRBJ2-7
d_call: NA
cdr3_aa: CASSIGGISYEQYF
cdr3_nt: TGTGCCAGTAGTATAGGAGGGATATCCTACGAGCAGTACTTC

v_call: TRBV29-1
clone_size: NA
j_call: TRBJ1-1
d_call: NA
cdr3_aa: CSVRGHTPTGTEAFF
cdr3_nt: TGCAGCGTTAGGGGCCACACTCCGACGGGCACTGAAGCTTTCTTT

v_call: TRBV6-5
clone_size: NA
j_call: TRBJ1-1
d_call: NA
cdr3_aa: CASSLNVLMDTEAFF
cdr3_nt: TGTGCCAGCAGCCTAAACGTTCTTATGGACACTGAAGCTTTCTTT

v_call: TRBV7-6
clone_size: NA
j_call: TRBJ1-6
d_call: NA
cdr3_aa: CASSLVEGGSNSPLNF
cdr3_nt: TGTGCCAGCAGCTTAGTAGAGGGCGGTAGCAATTCACCCCTCAACTTT

v_call: TRBV19
clone_size: NA
j_call: TRBJ2-5
d_call: TRBD2
cdr3_aa: CASSISGTSPNQETQYF
cdr3_nt: TGTGCCAGTAGTATCTCCGGGACTAGTCCTAACCAAGAGACCCAGTACTTC

v_call: TRBV5-4
clone_size: NA
j_call: TRBJ2-3
d_call: NA
cdr3_aa: CASSLDFLSPDTQYF
cdr3_nt: TGTGCCAGCAGCTTGGATTTCCTCTCTCCAGATACGCAGTATTTT

v_call: TRBV6-1
clone_size: once
j_call: TRBJ1-5
d_call: NA
cdr3_aa: CASETGNQPQHF
cdr3_nt: TGTGCCAGCGAGACAGGCAATCAGCCCCAGCATTTT

v_call: TRBV6-1
clone_size: NA
j_call: TRBJ2-7
d_call: NA
cdr3_aa: CASRDFSYEQYF
cdr3_nt: TGTGCCAGCCGGGACTTCTCCTACGAGCAGTACTTC

v_call: TRBV30
clone_size: NA
j_call: TRBJ2-1
d_call: TRBD2
cdr3_aa: CAWSVLSGGGTEQFF
cdr3_nt: TGTGCCTGGAGTGTACTGAGCGGGGGGGGCACTGAGCAGTTCTTC

v_call: TRBV2
clone_size: NA
j_call: TRBJ1-1
d_call: NA
cdr3_aa: CARREERRFMNTEAFF
cdr3_nt: TGTGCCAGGCGGGAGGAGCGCAGATTTATGAACACTGAAGCTTTCTTT

v_call: TRBV6-4
clone_size: once
j_call: TRBJ1-6
d_call: TRBD1
cdr3_aa: CASSDSRRGHNSPLHF
cdr3_nt: TGTGCCAGCAGTGACTCACGGAGGGGGCATAATTCACCCCTCCACTTT

v_call: TRBV2
clone_size: NA
j_call: TRBJ2-7
d_call: NA
cdr3_aa: CASSERQTYEQYF
cdr3_nt: TGTGCCAGCAGCGAAAGACAGACCTACGAGCAGTACTTC

v_call: TRBV7-9
clone_size: NA
j_call: TRBJ1-5
d_call: TRBD1
cdr3_aa: CSSSSQGYQPQHF
cdr3_nt: TGTTCCAGCAGCTCACAGGGGTATCAGCCCCAGCATTTT

v_call: TRBV7-9
clone_size: NA
j_call: TRBJ1-6
d_call: TRBD1
cdr3_aa: CASSPGTANSPLHF
cdr3_nt: TGTGCCAGCAGCCCCGGGACAGCTAATTCACCCCTCCACTTT

v_call: TRBV7-9
clone_size: NA
j_call: TRBJ1-1
d_call: NA
cdr3_aa: CASVRGTEAFF
cdr3_nt: TGTGCCAGCGTGCGGGGGACTGAAGCTTTCTTT

v_call: TRBV6-5
clone_size: once
j_call: TRBJ1-5
d_call: NA
cdr3_aa: CASTELGAGQPQHF
cdr3_nt: TGTGCCAGCACAGAACTGGGGGCCGGACAGCCCCAGCATTTT

v_call: TRBV5-1
clone_size: NA
j_call: TRBJ2-1
d_call: TRBD2
cdr3_aa: CASSRWGLAGGQNKNEQFF
cdr3_nt: TGCGCCAGCAGTCGCTGGGGGCTAGCGGGGGGCCAAAACAAAAATGAGCAGTTCTTC

v_call: TRBV5-1
clone_size: NA
j_call: TRBJ2-1
d_call: TRBD2
cdr3_aa: CASSPPGLGTYNEQFF
cdr3_nt: TGCGCCAGCAGCCCGCCGGGACTAGGGACCTACAATGAGCAGTTCTTC

v_call: TRBV27
clone_size: NA
j_call: TRBJ1-5
d_call: TRBD1
cdr3_aa: CASSSTGQVSNQPQHF
cdr3_nt: TGTGCCAGCAGCTCGACCGGACAGGTTAGCAATCAGCCCCAGCATTTT

v_call: TRBV7-9
clone_size: NA
j_call: TRBJ1-5
d_call: TRBD1
cdr3_aa: CASSSQGMQPQHF
cdr3_nt: TGTGCCAGCAGCTCACAGGGGATGCAGCCCCAGCATTTT

v_call: TRBV4-1
clone_size: NA
j_call: TRBJ1-1
d_call: NA
cdr3_aa: CASSRRDTGTEAFF
cdr3_nt: TGCGCCAGCAGCCGCCGGGACACTGGCACTGAAGCTTTCTTT

v_call: TRBV5-6
clone_size: few
j_call: TRBJ1-1
d_call: TRBD1
cdr3_aa: CASSLGRQGAFVTEAFF
cdr3_nt: TGTGCCAGCAGCTTGGGTCGGCAGGGGGCGTTTGTCACTGAAGCTTTCTTT

v_call: TRBV7-9
clone_size: NA
j_call: TRBJ1-4
d_call: TRBD1
cdr3_aa: CASSLRTGLNEKLFF
cdr3_nt: TGTGCCAGCAGCCTCCGGACAGGCCTTAATGAAAAACTGTTTTTT

v_call: TRBV7-3
clone_size: NA
j_call: TRBJ2-3
d_call: NA
cdr3_aa: CASSSSFVDTQYF
cdr3_nt: TGTGCCAGCAGCTCCTCGTTCGTAGATACGCAGTATTTT

v_call: TRBV6-5
clone_size: NA
j_call: TRBJ2-3
d_call: NA
cdr3_aa: CASSAGGTDTQYF
cdr3_nt: TGTGCCAGCAGTGCAGGGGGCACAGATACGCAGTATTTT

v_call: TRBV7-9
clone_size: NA
j_call: TRBJ1-4
d_call: NA
cdr3_aa: CASSFGTGATNEKLFF
cdr3_nt: TGTGCCAGCAGCTTCGGAACAGGTGCAACTAATGAAAAACTGTTTTTT

v_call: TRBV7-9
clone_size: NA
j_call: TRBJ2-7
d_call: NA
cdr3_aa: CASRDSGGSYEQYF
cdr3_nt: TGTGCCAGCAGGGACAGTGGAGGATCCTACGAGCAGTACTTC

v_call: TRBV10-3
clone_size: NA
j_call: TRBJ1-1
d_call: TRBD1
cdr3_aa: CAISERKQGAMNTEAFF
cdr3_nt: TGTGCCATCAGTGAGAGAAAACAGGGGGCGATGAACACTGAAGCTTTCTTT

v_call: TRBV9
clone_size: NA
j_call: TRBJ1-2
d_call: TRBD1
cdr3_aa: CASSVVDRGDYGYTF
cdr3_nt: TGTGCCAGCAGCGTAGTAGACAGGGGAGACTATGGCTACACCTTC

v_call: TRBV7-8
clone_size: NA
j_call: TRBJ2-2
d_call: NA
cdr3_aa: CASSYGQGWTGELFF
cdr3_nt: TGTGCCAGCAGCTATGGACAAGGCTGGACCGGGGAGCTGTTTTTT